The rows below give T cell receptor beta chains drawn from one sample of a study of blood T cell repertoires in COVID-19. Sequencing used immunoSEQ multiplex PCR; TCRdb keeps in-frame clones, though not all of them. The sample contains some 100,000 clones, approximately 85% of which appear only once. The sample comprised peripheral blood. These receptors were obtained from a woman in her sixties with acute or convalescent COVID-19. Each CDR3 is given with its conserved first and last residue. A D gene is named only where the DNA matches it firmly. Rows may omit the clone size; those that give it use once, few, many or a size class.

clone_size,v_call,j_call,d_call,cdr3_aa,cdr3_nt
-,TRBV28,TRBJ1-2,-,CASSLLRGRGYTF,TGTGCCAGCAGTTTATTGCGGGGAAGAGGCTACACCTTC
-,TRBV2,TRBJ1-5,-,CASSYQTGSDQPQHF,TGTGCCAGCAGTTACCAAACAGGGTCCGATCAGCCCCAGCATTTT
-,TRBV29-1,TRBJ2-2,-,CSVDRENTGELFF,TGCAGCGTTGACAGGGAAAACACCGGGGAGCTGTTTTTT
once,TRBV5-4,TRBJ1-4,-,CASSPGIREKLFF,TGTGCCAGCAGCCCAGGGATACGCGAAAAACTGTTTTTT
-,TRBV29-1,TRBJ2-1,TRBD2,CSVQLAGYEQFF,TGCAGCGTTCAGCTAGCGGGATATGAGCAGTTCTTC
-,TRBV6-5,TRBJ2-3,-,CASSWGGTDTQYF,TGTGCCAGCAGCTGGGGGGGCACAGATACGCAGTATTTT
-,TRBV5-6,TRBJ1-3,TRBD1,CASSLEGQEISGNTIYF,TGTGCCAGCAGCTTGGAAGGACAGGAGATCTCTGGAAACACCATATATTTT
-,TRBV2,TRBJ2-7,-,CASSEALTDLIYEQYF,TGTGCCAGCAGTGAAGCGTTAACAGACCTCATCTACGAGCAGTACTTC
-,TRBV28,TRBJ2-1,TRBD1,CASSAPTGGKLFF,TGTGCCAGCAGTGCACCGACAGGGGGTAAACTGTTCTTC
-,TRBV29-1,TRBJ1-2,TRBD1,CSGGPDRENGYTF,TGCAGCGGGGGACCCGACAGGGAGAATGGCTACACCTTC
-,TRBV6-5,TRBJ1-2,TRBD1,CASSYTAGGNNYGYTF,TGTGCCAGCAGTTACACCGCAGGGGGTAATAACTATGGCTACACCTTC
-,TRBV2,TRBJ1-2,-,CASSARQVLEGYTF,TGTGCCAGCAGTGCGAGACAGGTTCTGGAGGGCTACACCTTC
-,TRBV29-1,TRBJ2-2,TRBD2,CSVRTSGVSANTGELFF,TGCAGCGTCCGGACTAGCGGGGTTAGCGCGAACACCGGGGAGCTGTTTTTT
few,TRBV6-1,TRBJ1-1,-,CASSEDGGRNTEAFF,TGTGCCAGCAGTGAAGACGGGGGGCGGAACACTGAAGCTTTCTTT
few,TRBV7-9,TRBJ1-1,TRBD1,CASSPRTGPEAFF,TGTGCCAGCAGCCCAAGGACAGGGCCTGAAGCTTTCTTT
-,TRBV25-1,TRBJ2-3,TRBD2,CASSGPRGSRPGTQYF,TGTGCCAGCAGTGGGCCTCGCGGGAGTAGGCCGGGTACGCAGTATTTT
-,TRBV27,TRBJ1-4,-,CASSLGAGRANEKLFF,TGTGCCAGCAGTTTGGGGGCAGGGAGGGCTAATGAAAAACTGTTTTTT
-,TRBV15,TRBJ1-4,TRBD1,CATSRTGGANEKLFF,TGTGCCACCAGCAGAACAGGGGGGGCTAATGAAAAACTGTTTTTT
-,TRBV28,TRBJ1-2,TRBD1,CASSFSGQLYGYTF,TGTGCCAGCAGTTTCTCGGGACAGCTATATGGCTACACCTTC
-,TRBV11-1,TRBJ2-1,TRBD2,CASSLGAGLAAEQFF,TGTGCCAGCAGCTTAGGTGCGGGACTAGCTGCCGAGCAGTTCTTC